Listed here are 15 T cell receptor beta chains from one sample, sequenced in a study of blood T cell repertoires in COVID-19. Data came from immunoSEQ multiplex PCR; TCRdb stores just in-frame clones and leaves some out. The table records about 230,000 clones, over 85% of them present only once. The sequenced material came from PBMCs or T cells enriched from blood (not recorded which). Receptor source: a woman aged 30 to 39 with acute COVID-19.

V and J are TRBV6-5 and TRBJ1-2; 10 positions agree with TRBD1. Trimming removed 5 bases from V and 3 bases from J; junction bases left unmatched: 3. CDR1 MNHEY and CDR2 SVGAGI come from the germline V gene. The CDR3 totals 14 residues. The CDR3 spells CASSPTGGHYGYTF. For the CDR3, the DNA is TGTGCCAGCAGTCCGACAGGGGGCCACTATGGCTACACCTTC.

As DNA, the CDR3 is TGTGCCTGGAGTGAGGGACAGAACTATGGCTACACCTTC. Protein sequence: CAWSEGQNYGYTF. J is TRBJ1-2 and V is TRBV30, with TRBD1 identical over 7 bases. The CDR3 totals 13 residues. With 1 base clipped from V and 2 bases from J, the junction kept 1 base outside the gene matches. Germline values: CDR1 GTSNPN, CDR2 SVGIG (reference sequence).

The V gene is TRBV15, the J gene TRBJ1-5, with D unresolved. The V end was cut by 1 base, the J end by 5 bases, with 15 bases between. Looked up from germline, CDR1 is LNHNV and CDR2 is YYDKDF (reference sequence). The CDR3 totals 16 residues. The CDR3 protein is CATSRGGRGVYQPQHF. CDR3 DNA sequence: TGTGCCACCAGCAGAGGCGGGCGTGGGGTGTATCAGCCCCAGCATTTT.

The chain uses TRBV5-1 and TRBJ1-1, with unresolved D. CDR3 size: 13 residues. Germline-derived CDR1 and CDR2 are SGHRS and YFSETQ. V was shortened by 0 bases and J by 6 bases, with 9 bases between the two germline ends. The CDR3 DNA sequence: TGCGCCAGCAGCTTGGGAGGGAATTCTGAAGCTTTCTTT. It is translated as CASSLGGNSEAFF.

The chain carries TRBV19 and TRBJ1-3; TRBD1 agrees at 7 bases. This CDR3 region has 17 residues. Trimming at V came to 4 bases and at J to 0 bases, leaving 9 bases not matched to a gene. CDR1 and CDR2 from the germline V gene are LNHDA and SQIVND (reference sequence). Here the CDR3 reads CASSNQNRDSSGNTIYF. In DNA, the CDR3 is TGTGCCAGTAGTAACCAAAACCGGGACAGCTCTGGAAACACCATATATTTT.

This rearrangement joins TRBV20-1 to TRBJ1-2; D remains unclear. There are 10 residues in the CDR3. CDR1 is DFQATT, CDR2 SNEGSKA, per germline (reference sequence). CDR3 region: CRAGIYGYTF. Written as DNA, the CDR3 is TGCAGGGCCGGGATCTATGGCTACACCTTC.

This clone was detected a few times. This chain connects TRBV19 to TRBJ1-6, with 8 bases aligning to TRBD1. CDR1 and CDR2 (germline): LNHDA, SQIVND (reference sequence). The V and J ends lost 5 bases and 6 bases, in that order; junction bases with no gene match: 9. This CDR3 comprises 16 residues. CDR3 in amino acids: CASSPGQAAANSPLHF. In DNA, the CDR3 is TGTGCCAGTAGTCCGGGACAGGCCGCCGCTAATTCACCCCTCCACTTT.

CDR3 amino acids: CASSQPRTGGGNTIYF. In nucleotides, the CDR3 is TGCGCCAGCAGTCAACCGCGGACAGGGGGCGGAAACACCATATATTTT. The chain combines TRBV23-1 with TRBJ1-3; the match to TRBD1 covers 11 bases. TRBV23-1 is given ORF status, its function remaining uncertain. Germline trimming cut 2 bases from V and 4 bases from J; bases unmatched to any gene: 4. The CDR3 totals 16 residues.

The chain recombines TRBV2 with TRBJ2-3, with 7 bases matching TRBD1. Trimming removed 4 bases from V and 3 bases from J; junction bases left unmatched: 10. The CDR3 length is 16 residues. Germline CDR1 reads SNHLY; CDR2 reads FYNNEI. The CDR3 nucleotides are TGTGCCAGCAGTGCGAGGGGGCCTCGTGGGACAGATACGCAGTATTTT. The encoded protein is CASSARGPRGTDTQYF.

This rearrangement joins TRBV5-6 to TRBJ1-2; 7 nucleotides agree with TRBD1. J was trimmed by 9 bases and V by 0 bases; bases with no gene match: 8. This CDR3 contains 14 residues. Germline values: CDR1 SGHDT, CDR2 YYEEEE. This chain's CDR3 is CASSLGGQIWSYTF. CDR3 DNA: TGTGCCAGCAGCTTGGGGGGACAGATATGGAGCTACACCTTC.

V usage is TRBV12-3 or TRBV12-4 and J usage is TRBJ1-1; maybe TRBD1 (5 bases). The CDR3 loop spans 12 amino acids. Trimming removed 6 bases at V and 5 bases at J, with 10 bases between. The CDR3 here is CASRPGITEAFF. CDR3 nucleotide sequence: TGTGCCAGCAGACCAGGGATAACTGAAGCTTTCTTT.

The chain combines TRBV18 with TRBJ2-5; a possible D gene is TRBD2 (6 bases). This CDR3 is built from 14 residues. Trimming removed 6 bases at V and 4 bases at J, with 15 bases between. Per germline, CDR1 KGHSH and CDR2 LQKENI. The CDR3 DNA follows: TGTGCCAGCTCGCCGAATCCGGAGGGAGAGACCCAGTACTTC. Translation gives CASSPNPEGETQYF.

The genes are TRBV6-2 or TRBV6-3 and TRBJ1-1; D uncertain. CDR3 size: 12 residues. The ends were cut back, 0 bases at V and 8 bases at J, with 7 bases in the middle. Germline CDR1 is MNHEY and CDR2 is SVGEGT. The CDR3 loop is CASSYSFQEAFF. The CDR3 nucleotides read TGTGCCAGCAGTTACTCTTTCCAGGAAGCTTTCTTT.

The J gene is TRBJ2-7, the V gene TRBV5-1; 7 bases map to TRBD2. This CDR3 is built from 13 residues. In germline, CDR1 is SGHRS, CDR2 YFSETQ. V shed 3 bases, J shed 3 bases, and the junction held 3 bases outside the gene matches. In DNA form, the CDR3 reads TGCGCCAGCAGCTCGGGGGAGGGCTACGAGCAGTACTTC. This sequence encodes CASSSGEGYEQYF. The full variable domain, in which reference TRBV5-1 and TRBJ2-7 provide the parts outside the CDR3, is KAGVTQTPRYLIKTRGQQVTLSCSPISGHRSVSWYQQTPGQGLQFLFEYFSETQRNKGNFPGRFSGRQFSNSRSEMNVSTLELGDSALYLCASSSGEGYEQYFGPGTRLTVT.

The sample holds many counts of this clone. Different DNA sequences within this sample yield the same CDR3. The V gene is TRBV5-1, the J gene TRBJ1-3, with D maybe TRBD1 (6 bases). Germline V lookup: CDR1 SGHRS, CDR2 YFSETQ. V lost 4 bases, J lost 0 bases, and 14 bases lay in between. The CDR3 has 16 amino acids. CDR3 protein: CASSPDSLSSGNTIYF. DNA of the CDR3: TGCGCCAGCAGCCCGGACAGCCTGAGCTCTGGAAACACCATATATTTT.